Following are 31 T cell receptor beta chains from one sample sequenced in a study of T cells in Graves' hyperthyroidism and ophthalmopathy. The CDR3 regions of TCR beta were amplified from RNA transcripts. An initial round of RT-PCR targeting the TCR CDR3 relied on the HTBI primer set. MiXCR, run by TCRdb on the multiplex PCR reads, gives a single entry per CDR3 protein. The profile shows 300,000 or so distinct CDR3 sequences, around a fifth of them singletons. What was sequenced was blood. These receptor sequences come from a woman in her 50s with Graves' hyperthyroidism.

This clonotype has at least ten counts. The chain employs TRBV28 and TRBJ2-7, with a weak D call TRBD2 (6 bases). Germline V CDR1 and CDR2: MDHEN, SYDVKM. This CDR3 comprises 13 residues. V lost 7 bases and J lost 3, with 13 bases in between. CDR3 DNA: TGTGCCAGCAATGGCGGGACCATCTACGAGCAGTACTTC. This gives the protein CASNGGTIYEQYF.

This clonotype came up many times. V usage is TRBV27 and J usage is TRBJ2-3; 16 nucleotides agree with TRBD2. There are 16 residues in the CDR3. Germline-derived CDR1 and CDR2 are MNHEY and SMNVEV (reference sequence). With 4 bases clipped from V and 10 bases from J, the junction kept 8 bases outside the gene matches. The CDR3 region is CASSSSGTSGGEAQYF. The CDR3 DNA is TGTGCCAGCAGTTCTTCCGGGACTAGCGGGGGGGAGGCGCAGTATTTT.

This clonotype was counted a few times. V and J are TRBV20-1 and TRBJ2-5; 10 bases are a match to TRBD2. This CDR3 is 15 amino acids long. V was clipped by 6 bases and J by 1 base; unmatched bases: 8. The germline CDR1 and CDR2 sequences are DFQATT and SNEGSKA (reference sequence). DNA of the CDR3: TGCAGTGCAGCCGCTAGCGGGGGCACCCAAGAGACCCAGTACTTC. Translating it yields CSAAASGGTQETQYF.

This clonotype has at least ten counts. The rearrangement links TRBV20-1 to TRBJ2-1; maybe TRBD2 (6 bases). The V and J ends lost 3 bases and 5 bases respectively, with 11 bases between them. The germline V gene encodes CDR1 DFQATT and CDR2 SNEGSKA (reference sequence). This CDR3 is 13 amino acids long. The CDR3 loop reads CSARGLANNEQFF. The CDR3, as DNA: TGCAGTGCTAGGGGACTGGCTAACAATGAGCAGTTCTTC.

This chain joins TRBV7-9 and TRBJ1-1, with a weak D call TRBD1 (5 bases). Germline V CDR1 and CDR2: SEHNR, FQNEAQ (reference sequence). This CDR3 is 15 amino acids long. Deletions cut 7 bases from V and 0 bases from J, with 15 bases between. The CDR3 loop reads CASNQGRGLNTEAFF. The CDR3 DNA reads TGTGCCAGCAATCAGGGACGGGGATTGAACACTGAAGCTTTCTTT.

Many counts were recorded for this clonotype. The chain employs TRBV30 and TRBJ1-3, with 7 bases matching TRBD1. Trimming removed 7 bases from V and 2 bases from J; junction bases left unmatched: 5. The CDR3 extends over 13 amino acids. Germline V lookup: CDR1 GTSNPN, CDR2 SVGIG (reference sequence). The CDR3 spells CASQTGTGNTIYF. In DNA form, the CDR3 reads TGTGCCTCACAGACAGGGACTGGAAACACCATATATTTT.

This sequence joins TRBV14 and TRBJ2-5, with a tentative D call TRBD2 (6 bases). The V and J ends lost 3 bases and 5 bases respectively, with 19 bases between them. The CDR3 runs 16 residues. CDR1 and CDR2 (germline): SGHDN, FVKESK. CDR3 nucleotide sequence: TGTGCCAGCAGCCAGGGAGGTAGCGGACGGGGGGAGACCCAGTACTTC. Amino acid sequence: CASSQGGSGRGETQYF.

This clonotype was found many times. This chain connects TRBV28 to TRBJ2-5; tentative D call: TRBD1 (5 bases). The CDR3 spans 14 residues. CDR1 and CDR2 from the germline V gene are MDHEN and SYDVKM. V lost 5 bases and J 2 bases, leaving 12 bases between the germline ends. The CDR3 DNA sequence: TGTGCCAGCAGTCTTGACAGCAGGCAAGAGACCCAGTACTTC. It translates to CASSLDSRQETQYF. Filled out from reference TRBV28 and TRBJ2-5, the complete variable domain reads DVKVTQSSRYLVKRTGEKVFLECVQDMDHENMFWYRQDPGLGLRLIYFSYDVKMKEKGDIPEGYSVSREKKERFSLILESASTNQTSMYLCASSLDSRQETQYFGPGTRLLVL.

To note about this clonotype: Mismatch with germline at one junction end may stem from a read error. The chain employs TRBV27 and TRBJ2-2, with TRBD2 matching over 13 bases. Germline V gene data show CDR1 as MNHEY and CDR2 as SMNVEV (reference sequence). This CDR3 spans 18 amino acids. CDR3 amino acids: CAGSTTTSGRENTGELFF. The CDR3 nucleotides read TGTGCCGGCAGCACTACTACTAGCGGGAGGGAGAACACCGGGGAGCTGTTTTTT.

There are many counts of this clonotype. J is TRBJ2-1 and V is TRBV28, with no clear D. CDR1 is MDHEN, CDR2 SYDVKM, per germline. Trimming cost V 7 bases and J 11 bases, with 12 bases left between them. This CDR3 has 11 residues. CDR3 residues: CASKLSIQQFF. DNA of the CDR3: TGTGCCAGCAAATTGAGTATCCAGCAGTTCTTC. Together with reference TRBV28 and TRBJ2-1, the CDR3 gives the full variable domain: DVKVTQSSRYLVKRTGEKVFLECVQDMDHENMFWYRQDPGLGLRLIYFSYDVKMKEKGDIPEGYSVSREKKERFSLILESASTNQTSMYLCASKLSIQQFFGPGTRLTVL.

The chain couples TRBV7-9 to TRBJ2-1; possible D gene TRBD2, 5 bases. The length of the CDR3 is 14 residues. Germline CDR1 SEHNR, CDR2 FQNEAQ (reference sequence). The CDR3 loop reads CVSRAGNSHNEQFF. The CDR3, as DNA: TGTGTCTCGAGGGCCGGAAATTCCCACAATGAGCAGTTCTTC.

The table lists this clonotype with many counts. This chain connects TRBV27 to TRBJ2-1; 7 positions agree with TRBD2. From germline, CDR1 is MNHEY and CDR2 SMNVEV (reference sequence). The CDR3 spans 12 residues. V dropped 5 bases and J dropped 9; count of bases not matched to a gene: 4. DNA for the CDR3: TGTGCCAGCAGTCAACCGGGAGGTGAGCAGTTCTTC. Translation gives CASSQPGGEQFF.

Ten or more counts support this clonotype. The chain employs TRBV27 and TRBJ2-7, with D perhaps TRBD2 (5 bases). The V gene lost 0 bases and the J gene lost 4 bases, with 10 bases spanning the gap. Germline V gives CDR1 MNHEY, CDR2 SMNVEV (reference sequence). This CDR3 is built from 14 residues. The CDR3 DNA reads TGTGCCAGCAGTTTATCTGGTTCGGGATACGAGCAGTACTTC. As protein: CASSLSGSGYEQYF.

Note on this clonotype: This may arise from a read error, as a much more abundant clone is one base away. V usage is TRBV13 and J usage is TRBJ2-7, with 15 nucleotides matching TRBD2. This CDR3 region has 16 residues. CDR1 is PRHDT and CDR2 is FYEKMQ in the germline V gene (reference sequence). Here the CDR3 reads CAGSRTSGRVPGEQYF. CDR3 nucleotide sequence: TGTGCCGGCAGCCGGACTAGCGGGAGGGTACCGGGGGAGCAGTACTTC.

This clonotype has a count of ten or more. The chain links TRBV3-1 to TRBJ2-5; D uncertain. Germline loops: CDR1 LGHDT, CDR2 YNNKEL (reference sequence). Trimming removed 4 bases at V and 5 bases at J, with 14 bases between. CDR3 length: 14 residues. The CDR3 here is CASSLSATTETQYF. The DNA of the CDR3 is TGTGCCAGCAGCCTCTCCGCGACAACGGAGACCCAGTACTTC.

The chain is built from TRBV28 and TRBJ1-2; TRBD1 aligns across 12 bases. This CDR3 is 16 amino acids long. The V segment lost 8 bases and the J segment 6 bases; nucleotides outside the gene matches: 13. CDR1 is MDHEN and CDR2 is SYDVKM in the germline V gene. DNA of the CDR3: TGTGCCAGCCGCCTACCGGGACAGGGGGCGGGCGATGGCTACACCTTC. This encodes CASRLPGQGAGDGYTF.

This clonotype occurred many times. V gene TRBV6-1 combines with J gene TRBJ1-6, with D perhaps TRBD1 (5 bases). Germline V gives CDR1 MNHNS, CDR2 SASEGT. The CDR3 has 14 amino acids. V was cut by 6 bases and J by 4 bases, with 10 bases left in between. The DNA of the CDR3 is TGTGCCAGCAGGCAGGGCTTGTATAATTCACCCCTCCACTTT. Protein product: CASRQGLYNSPLHF.

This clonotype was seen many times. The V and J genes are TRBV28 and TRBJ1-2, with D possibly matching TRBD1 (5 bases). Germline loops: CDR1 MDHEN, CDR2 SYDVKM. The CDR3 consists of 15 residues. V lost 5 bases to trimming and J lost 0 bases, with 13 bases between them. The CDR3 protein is CASSARTPPNYGYTF. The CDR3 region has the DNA TGTGCCAGCAGTGCCAGGACACCTCCTAACTATGGCTACACCTTC.

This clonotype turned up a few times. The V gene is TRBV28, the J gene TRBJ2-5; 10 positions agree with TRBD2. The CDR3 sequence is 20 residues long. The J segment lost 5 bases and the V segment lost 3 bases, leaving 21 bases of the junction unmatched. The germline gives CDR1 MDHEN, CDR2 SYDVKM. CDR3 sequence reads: CASSFRTASGSPLDRETQYF. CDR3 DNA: TGTGCCAGCAGTTTCCGGACCGCTAGCGGGAGTCCTCTAGACCGGGAGACCCAGTACTTC.

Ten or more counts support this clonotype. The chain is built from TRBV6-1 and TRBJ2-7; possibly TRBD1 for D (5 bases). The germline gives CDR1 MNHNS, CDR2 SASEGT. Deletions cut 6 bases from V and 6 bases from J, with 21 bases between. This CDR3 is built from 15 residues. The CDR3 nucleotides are TGTGCCAGCAGGAACGCAGGGAACATAGGGGCCGAGCAGTACTTC. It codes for CASRNAGNIGAEQYF.

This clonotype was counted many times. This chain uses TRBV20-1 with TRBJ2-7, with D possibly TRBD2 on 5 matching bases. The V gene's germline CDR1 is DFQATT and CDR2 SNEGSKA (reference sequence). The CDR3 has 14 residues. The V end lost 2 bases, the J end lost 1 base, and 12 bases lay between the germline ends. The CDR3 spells CSARPNRGSYEQYF. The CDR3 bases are TGCAGTGCTAGACCCAATCGGGGATCCTACGAGCAGTACTTC.

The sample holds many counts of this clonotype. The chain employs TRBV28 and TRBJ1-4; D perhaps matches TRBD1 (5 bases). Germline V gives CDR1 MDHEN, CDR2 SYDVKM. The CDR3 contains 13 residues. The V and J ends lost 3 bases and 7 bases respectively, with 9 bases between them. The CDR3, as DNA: TGTGCCAGCAGTTTGGTGGGGGGTGAAAAACTGTTTTTT. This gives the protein CASSLVGGEKLFF.

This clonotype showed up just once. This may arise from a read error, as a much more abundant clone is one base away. The CDR3 protein is CSATTGYNQPQYF. The CDR3 DNA reads TGCAGTGCTACGACCGGATACAATCAGCCCCAGTATTTT. The V call is TRBV20-1, the J call TRBJ1-5, with unresolved D. The DNA end is a closer match to TRBJ2-3, so the J assignment may be wrong. CDR3 length: 13 residues. The germline V gene has CDR1 DFQATT and CDR2 SNEGSKA (reference sequence).

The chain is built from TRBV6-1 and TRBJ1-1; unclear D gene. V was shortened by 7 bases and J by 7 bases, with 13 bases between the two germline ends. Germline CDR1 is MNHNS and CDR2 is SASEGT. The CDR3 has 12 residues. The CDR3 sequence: CASTIDPFEAFF. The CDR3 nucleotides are TGTGCCAGCACAATAGACCCGTTTGAAGCTTTCTTT.

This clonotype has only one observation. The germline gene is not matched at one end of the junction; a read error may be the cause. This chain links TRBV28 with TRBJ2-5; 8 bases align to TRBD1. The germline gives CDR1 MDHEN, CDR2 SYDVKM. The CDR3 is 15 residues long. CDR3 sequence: CASSRDRGRGETRYF. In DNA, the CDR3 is TGTGCCAGCAGTAGAGACAGGGGAAGGGGGGAGACCCGGTACTTC.

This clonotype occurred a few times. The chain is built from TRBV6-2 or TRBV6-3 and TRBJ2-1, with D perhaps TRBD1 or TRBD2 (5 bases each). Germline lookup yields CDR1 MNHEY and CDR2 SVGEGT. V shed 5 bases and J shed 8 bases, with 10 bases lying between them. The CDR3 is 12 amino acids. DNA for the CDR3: TGTGCCAGCAGTCGGGGACCATATGAGCAGTTCTTC. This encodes CASSRGPYEQFF.

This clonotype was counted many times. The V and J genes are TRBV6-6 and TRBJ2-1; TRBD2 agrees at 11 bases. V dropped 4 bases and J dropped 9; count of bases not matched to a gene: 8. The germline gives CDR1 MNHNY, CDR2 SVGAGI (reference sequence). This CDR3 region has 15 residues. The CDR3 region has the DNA TGTGCCAGCAGTTCTCTAGCGGGAGGCGAGAGTGAGCAGTTCTTC. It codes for CASSSLAGGESEQFF.

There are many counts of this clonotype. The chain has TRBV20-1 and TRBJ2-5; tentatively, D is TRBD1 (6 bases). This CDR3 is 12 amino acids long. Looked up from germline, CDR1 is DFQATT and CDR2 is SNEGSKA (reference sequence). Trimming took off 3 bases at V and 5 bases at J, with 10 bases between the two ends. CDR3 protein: CSARGAEETQYF. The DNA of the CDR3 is TGCAGTGCTAGGGGGGCAGAGGAGACCCAGTACTTC.

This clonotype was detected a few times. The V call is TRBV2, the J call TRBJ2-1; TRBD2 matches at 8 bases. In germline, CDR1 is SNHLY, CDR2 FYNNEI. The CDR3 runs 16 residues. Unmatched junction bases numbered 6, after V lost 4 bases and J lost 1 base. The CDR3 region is CASSAGGPISYNEQFF. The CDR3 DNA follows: TGTGCCAGCAGTGCGGGGGGGCCGATATCCTACAATGAGCAGTTCTTC.

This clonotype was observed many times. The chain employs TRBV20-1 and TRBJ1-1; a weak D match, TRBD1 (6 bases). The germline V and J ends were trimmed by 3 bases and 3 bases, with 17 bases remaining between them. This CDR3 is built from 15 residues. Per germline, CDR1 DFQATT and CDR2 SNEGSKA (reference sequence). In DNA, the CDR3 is TGCAGTGCTAGGCCCCCGACAGGAGGGCACACTGAAGCTTTCTTT. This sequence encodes CSARPPTGGHTEAFF.

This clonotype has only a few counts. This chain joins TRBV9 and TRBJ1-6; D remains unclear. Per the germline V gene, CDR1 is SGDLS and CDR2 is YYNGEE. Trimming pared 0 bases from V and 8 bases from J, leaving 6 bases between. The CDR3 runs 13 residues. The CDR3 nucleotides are TGTGCCAGCAGCGTAGGTGTGGATTCACCCCTCCACTTT. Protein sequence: CASSVGVDSPLHF.